The rows below give T cell receptor beta chains drawn from one sample of a study of PD-1 blockade in classical Hodgkin lymphoma. TCRdb's copy holds only in-frame clones and misses some; the assay was immunoSEQ multiplex PCR. The sample contains 31,000 or so clones, about 72% of which appear only once. This specimen consisted of peripheral blood mononuclear cells (PBMCs), obtained before the fourth cycle of nivolumab. These receptors all come from a human donor with classical Hodgkin lymphoma. CDR3s include the opening cysteine and the closing phenylalanine or tryptophan. D genes are given only for firm matches. Clone size is shown for a subset of rows, as once, few, many or a class of expanded clone.

>TRBJ2-7|TRBV2|.|.
CASLFSYEQYF
TGTGCCAGCCTCTTCTCCTACGAGCAGTACTTC
>TRBJ1-2|TRBV30|.|.
CAWRQGGRGYTF
TGTGCCTGGAGACAGGGTGGTAGAGGCTACACCTTC
>TRBJ1-5|TRBV19|.|TRBD1
CASSLLTGAISPQHF
TGTGCCAGTAGCCTTCTCACAGGGGCCATCAGCCCCCAGCATTTT
>TRBJ1-1|TRBV7-6|few|TRBD1
CASSARGRSTEAFF
TGTGCCAGCAGCGCAAGGGGGCGAAGCACTGAAGCTTTCTTT
>TRBJ2-1|TRBV9|.|.
CASSVGSSLEQFF
TGTGCCAGCAGCGTAGGATCATCCCTTGAGCAGTTCTTC
>TRBJ1-1|TRBV2|.|.
CASRIVQIAFF
TGTGCCAGCAGAATTGTACAGATCGCTTTCTTT
>TRBJ1-1|TRBV7-8|.|.
CASSLGIIGRTRGEAFF
TGTGCCAGCAGCTTAGGTATCATCGGACGAACGCGAGGCGAAGCTTTCTTT
>TRBJ2-7|TRBV5-5|.|.
CASSLGPGVQYEQYF
TGTGCCAGCAGCTTGGGGCCTGGGGTACAGTACGAGCAGTACTTC
>TRBJ2-1|TRBV5-6|.|TRBD1
CASSSGTGGMQFF
TGTGCCAGCAGCTCCGGGACAGGGGGCATGCAGTTCTTC
>TRBJ2-7|TRBV6-5|.|.
CASSQNRGQSAIF
TGTGCCAGCAGTCAAAACCGCGGACAGTCGGCGATCTTC